This T cell receptor beta chain was sequenced during a study of technical replicates of blood from several donors. This clone is a singleton in its sample. Sequencing used immunoSEQ multiplex PCR; TCRdb keeps in-frame clones, though not all of them. The sample records approximately 78,000 clones, just under 95% being singletons. The ends were cut back, 0 bases at V and 4 bases at J, with 25 bases in the middle. The CDR3 covers 20 residues. The germline CDR1 and CDR2 sequences are LGHNA and YNFKEQ. The sequencing input was T cells isolated from PBMCs. The receptor's source is a human donor in good health. The chain couples TRBV4-2 to TRBJ1-5; possibly TRBD1 for D (6 bases). CDR3 protein: CASSQDKDLREGVGNQPQHF. Written as DNA, the CDR3 is TGTGCCAGCAGCCAAGATAAGGATTTAAGGGAGGGGGTCGGTAATCAGCCCCAGCATTTT.